These T cell receptor beta chains were read from a single sample in a study of T cell responses to AZD1222 COVID-19 vaccine. TCRdb's copy holds only in-frame clones and misses some; the assay was immunoSEQ multiplex PCR. The data hold under 150,000 clones, with roughly nine tenths observed a single time. The source was peripheral blood, collected on day 0 of AZD1222 vaccination. The receptors were gathered from an adult in good health. The CDR3 runs from the conserved cysteine through the conserved F or W. The D gene is left open where the match is weak. Size is omitted from some rows. Given values are once, few, many or a class for expanded clones.

D gene,J gene,V gene,clone size,CDR3 length,CDR3 DNA,CDR3 protein
TRBD1,TRBJ2-7,TRBV5-6,-,15,TGTGCCAGCAGCCCTAGCCGGGACAGCTTATACGAGCAGTACTTC,CASSPSRDSLYEQYF
-,TRBJ1-4,TRBV7-9,-,15,TGTGCCAGCAGCTTAGAACCAGGCCGGGGTGAAAAACTGTTTTTT,CASSLEPGRGEKLFF
-,TRBJ2-6,TRBV27,-,17,TGTGCCAGCAGTCCACCTCGCAGGGTGGCTGGGGCCAACGTCCTGACTTTC,CASSPPRRVAGANVLTF
TRBD2,TRBJ2-1,TRBV29-1,-,14,TGCAGCGCACCTGGACTAGCGGGAGGCAATGAGCAGTTCTTC,CSAPGLAGGNEQFF
-,TRBJ1-1,TRBV6-1,-,13,TGTGCCAGCAGTGATTCAGCCTGGGCTGAAGCTTTCTTT,CASSDSAWAEAFF
-,TRBJ1-5,TRBV27,-,16,TGTGCCAGCAGTTTATCGGGGCAGGGTGGTAATCAGCCCCAGCATTTT,CASSLSGQGGNQPQHF
TRBD1,TRBJ2-3,TRBV4-1,-,16,TGCGCCAGCAGCCAAGATAGAACAGGGGTAACAGATACGCAGTATTTT,CASSQDRTGVTDTQYF
TRBD2,TRBJ2-7,TRBV20-1,-,18,TGCAGTGCTAGTGGGGGACTAGCGGGAGGACCCAGCTCCTACGAGCAGTACTTC,CSASGGLAGGPSSYEQYF
TRBD2,TRBJ2-1,TRBV28,-,16,TGTGCCAGCAATCCTATTGTGGGAGGGCCTTACAATGAGCAGTTCTTC,CASNPIVGGPYNEQFF
TRBD1,TRBJ1-6,TRBV6-5,once,14,TGTGCCAGCAGTTCCAGGGGGTCGAATTCACCCCTCCACTTT,CASSSRGSNSPLHF
-,TRBJ1-4,TRBV5-4,-,14,TGTGCCAGCAGCTTATTTGGGGGAGGGGAAAAACTGTTTTTT,CASSLFGGGEKLFF